The 3 T cell receptor beta chains below all came from one sample that was sequenced in a study of blood T cell repertoires in COVID-19. Repertoires were generated with immunoSEQ multiplex PCR, while TCRdb's copy carries only in-frame clones and drops some. The repertoire includes fewer than 250,000 clones, around 88% of them detected once, and 5.5% to 6.5% sits in the top ten. Material for sequencing was peripheral blood. These receptors were obtained from a woman over 75 with COVID-19, enrolled during active disease.

The chain joins TRBV5-1 to TRBJ2-3; D is perhaps TRBD1 (6 bases). CDR3 size: 15 residues. Per the germline V gene, CDR1 is SGHRS and CDR2 is YFSETQ. V was clipped by 4 bases and J by 1 base, with 13 bases between them. This CDR3 is CASSRGGWGTDTQYF. CDR3 nucleotide sequence: TGCGCCAGCAGCCGAGGGGGATGGGGCACAGATACGCAGTATTTT.

The chain recombines TRBV3-1 (or the pseudogene TRBV3-2) with TRBJ1-4; no clear D gene. The CDR3 extends over 14 amino acids. Germline CDR1 and CDR2: LGHDT and YNNKEL (reference sequence). Trimming left V 6 bases short and J 4 bases short, with 12 bases between. Here the CDR3 reads CASRRRFRNEKLFF. The CDR3 nucleotides read TGTGCCAGCAGACGCCGGTTTCGTAATGAAAAACTGTTTTTT.

The J gene is TRBJ1-5, the V gene TRBV3-1 (or the pseudogene TRBV3-2), with TRBD1 identical over 7 bases. From germline, CDR1 is LGHDT and CDR2 YNNKEL (reference sequence). This CDR3 region has 19 residues. V shed 0 bases and J 0 bases; nucleotides not matched to a gene: 11. The DNA for the CDR3 is TGTGCCAGCAGCCAAGATACACTTGGGACAGTTTTTAGCAATCAGCCCCAGCATTTT. This encodes CASSQDTLGTVFSNQPQHF.